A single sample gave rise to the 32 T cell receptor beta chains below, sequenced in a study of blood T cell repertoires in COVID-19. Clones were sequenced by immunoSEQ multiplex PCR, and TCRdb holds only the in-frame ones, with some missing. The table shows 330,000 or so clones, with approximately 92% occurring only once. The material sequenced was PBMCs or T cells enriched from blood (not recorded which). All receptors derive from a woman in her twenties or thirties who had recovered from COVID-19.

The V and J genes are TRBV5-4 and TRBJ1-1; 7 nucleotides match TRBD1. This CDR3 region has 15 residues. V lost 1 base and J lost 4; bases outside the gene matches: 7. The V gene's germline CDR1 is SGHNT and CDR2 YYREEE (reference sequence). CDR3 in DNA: TGTGCCAGCAGCTTGCAGGGAACAGGGGCCACTGAAGCTTTCTTT. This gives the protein CASSLQGTGATEAFF.

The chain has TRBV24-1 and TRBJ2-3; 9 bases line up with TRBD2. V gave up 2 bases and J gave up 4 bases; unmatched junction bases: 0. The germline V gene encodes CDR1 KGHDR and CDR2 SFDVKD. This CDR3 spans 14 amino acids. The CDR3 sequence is CATSDSSGADTQYF. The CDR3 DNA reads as TGTGCCACCAGTGATTCTAGCGGGGCAGATACGCAGTATTTT.

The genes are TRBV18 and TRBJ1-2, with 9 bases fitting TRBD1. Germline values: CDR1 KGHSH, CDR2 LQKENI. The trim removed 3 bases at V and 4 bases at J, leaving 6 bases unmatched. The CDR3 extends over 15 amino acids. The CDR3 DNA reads TGTGCCAGCTCACCTTACAGGGGGCCGGGCTATGGCTACACCTTC. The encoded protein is CASSPYRGPGYGYTF. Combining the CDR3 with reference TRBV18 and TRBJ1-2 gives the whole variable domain NAGVMQNPRHLVRRRGQEARLRCSPMKGHSHVYWYRQLPEEGLKFMVYLQKENIIDESGMPKERFSAEFPKEGPSILRIQQVVRGDSAAYFCASSPYRGPGYGYTFGSGTRLTVV.

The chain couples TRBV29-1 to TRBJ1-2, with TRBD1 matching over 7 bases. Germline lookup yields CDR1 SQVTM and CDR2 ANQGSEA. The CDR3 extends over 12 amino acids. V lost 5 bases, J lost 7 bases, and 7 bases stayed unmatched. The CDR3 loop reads CSVLTGVAGYTF. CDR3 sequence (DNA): TGCAGCGTTCTAACAGGGGTGGCTGGCTACACCTTC.

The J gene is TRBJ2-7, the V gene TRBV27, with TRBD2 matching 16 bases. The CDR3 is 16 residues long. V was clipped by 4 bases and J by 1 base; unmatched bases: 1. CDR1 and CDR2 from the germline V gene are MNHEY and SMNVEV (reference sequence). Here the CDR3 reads CASSSGLAGGSYEQYF. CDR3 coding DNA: TGTGCCAGCAGTTCGGGACTAGCGGGAGGGTCCTACGAGCAGTACTTC.

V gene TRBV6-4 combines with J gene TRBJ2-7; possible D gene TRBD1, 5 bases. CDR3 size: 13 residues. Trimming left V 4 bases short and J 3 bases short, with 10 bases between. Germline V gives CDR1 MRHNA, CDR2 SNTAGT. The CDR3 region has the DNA TGTGCCAGCAGTGCTGACACAGGCTACGAGCAGTACTTC. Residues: CASSADTGYEQYF.

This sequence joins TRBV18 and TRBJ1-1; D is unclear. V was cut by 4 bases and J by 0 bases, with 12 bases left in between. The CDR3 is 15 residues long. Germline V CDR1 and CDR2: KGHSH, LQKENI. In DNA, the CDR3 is TGTGCCAGCTCACGGGCAGGATCTATGAACACTGAAGCTTTCTTT. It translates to CASSRAGSMNTEAFF.

The CDR3, as DNA: TGTGCCAGCAGCACACACGGACTAGCGGGGGGGCGTGAGCAGTTCTTC. Translation gives CASSTHGLAGGREQFF. The rearrangement joins TRBV6-7 to TRBJ2-1; TRBD2 matches at 15 bases. TRBV6-7 is noted as an ORF with a role that remains uncertain. The CDR3 length is 16 residues. V gave up 6 bases and J gave up 9 bases; unmatched junction bases: 9.

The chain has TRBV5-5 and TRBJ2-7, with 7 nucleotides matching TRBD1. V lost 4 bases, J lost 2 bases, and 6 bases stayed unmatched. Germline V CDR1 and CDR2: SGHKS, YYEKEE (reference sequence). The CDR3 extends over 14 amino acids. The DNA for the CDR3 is TGTGCCAGCAGCACCCCCGGGACAGCCTACGAGCAGTACTTC. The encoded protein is CASSTPGTAYEQYF. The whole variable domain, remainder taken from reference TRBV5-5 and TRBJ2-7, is DAGVTQSPTHLIKTRGQQVTLRCSPISGHKSVSWYQQVLGQGPQFIFQYYEKEERGRGNFPDRFSARQFPNYSSELNVNALLLGDSALYLCASSTPGTAYEQYFGPGTRLTVT.

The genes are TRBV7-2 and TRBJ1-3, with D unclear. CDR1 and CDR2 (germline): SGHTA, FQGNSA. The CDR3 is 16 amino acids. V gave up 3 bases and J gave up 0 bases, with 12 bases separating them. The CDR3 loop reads CASSFSHGSSGNTIYF. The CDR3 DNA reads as TGTGCCAGCAGCTTCAGCCACGGGAGCTCTGGAAACACCATATATTTT.

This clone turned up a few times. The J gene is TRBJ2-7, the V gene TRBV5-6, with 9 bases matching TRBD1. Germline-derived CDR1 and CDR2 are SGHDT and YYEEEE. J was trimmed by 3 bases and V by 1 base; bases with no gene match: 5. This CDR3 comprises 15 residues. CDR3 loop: CASSLWTGEVYEQYF. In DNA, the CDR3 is TGTGCCAGCAGCTTGTGGACAGGGGAAGTCTACGAGCAGTACTTC.

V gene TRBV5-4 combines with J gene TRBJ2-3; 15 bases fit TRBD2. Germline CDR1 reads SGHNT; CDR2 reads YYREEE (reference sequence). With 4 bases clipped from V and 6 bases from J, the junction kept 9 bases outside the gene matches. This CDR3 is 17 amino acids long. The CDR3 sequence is CASSPWTSGRARDTQYF. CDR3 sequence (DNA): TGTGCCAGCAGCCCCTGGACTAGCGGGAGGGCAAGGGATACGCAGTATTTT.

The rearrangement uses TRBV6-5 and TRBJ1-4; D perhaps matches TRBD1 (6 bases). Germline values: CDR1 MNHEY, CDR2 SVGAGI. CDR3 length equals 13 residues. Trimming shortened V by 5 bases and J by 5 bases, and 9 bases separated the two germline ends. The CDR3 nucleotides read TGTGCCAGCAGTCAGGGGTTGAATGAAAAACTGTTTTTT. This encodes CASSQGLNEKLFF.

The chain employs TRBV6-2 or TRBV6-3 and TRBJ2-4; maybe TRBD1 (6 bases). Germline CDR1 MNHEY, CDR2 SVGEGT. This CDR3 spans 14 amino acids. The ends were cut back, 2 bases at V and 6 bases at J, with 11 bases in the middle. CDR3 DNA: TGTGCCAGCAGTTACCGGGACACTATAAACATTCAGTACTTC. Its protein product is CASSYRDTINIQYF.

The CDR3 protein is CASSQSGGHQPQHF. As DNA, the CDR3 is TGTGCCAGCAGCCAATCGGGGGGCCATCAGCCCCAGCATTTT. The chain couples TRBV3-1 (or the pseudogene TRBV3-2) to TRBJ1-5; TRBD1 might be the D (6 bases). Trimming pared 2 bases from V and 5 bases from J, leaving 10 bases between. This CDR3 region has 14 residues. Germline V gene data show CDR1 as LGHDT and CDR2 as YNNKEL (reference sequence).

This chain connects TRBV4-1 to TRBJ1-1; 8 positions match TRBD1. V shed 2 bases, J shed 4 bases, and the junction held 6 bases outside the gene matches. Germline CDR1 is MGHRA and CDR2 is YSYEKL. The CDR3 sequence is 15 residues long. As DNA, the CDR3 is TGCGCCAGCAGCCAAACAGGACAGGGAGGCACTGAAGCTTTCTTT. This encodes CASSQTGQGGTEAFF.

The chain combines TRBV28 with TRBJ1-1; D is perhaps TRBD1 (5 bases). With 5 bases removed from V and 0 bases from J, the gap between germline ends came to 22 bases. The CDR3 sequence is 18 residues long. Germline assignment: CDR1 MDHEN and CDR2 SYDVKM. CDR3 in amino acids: CASSPPRVQAYMNTEAFF. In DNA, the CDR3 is TGTGCCAGCAGTCCCCCTAGGGTACAGGCTTACATGAACACTGAAGCTTTCTTT.

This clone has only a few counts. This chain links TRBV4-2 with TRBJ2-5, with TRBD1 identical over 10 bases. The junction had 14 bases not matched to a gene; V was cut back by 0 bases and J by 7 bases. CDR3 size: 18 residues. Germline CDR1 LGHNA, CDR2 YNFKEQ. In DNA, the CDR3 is TGTGCCAGCAGCCAAGACCAGATCCGACAGGGGGCCGAAGGGACCCAGTACTTC. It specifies CASSQDQIRQGAEGTQYF.

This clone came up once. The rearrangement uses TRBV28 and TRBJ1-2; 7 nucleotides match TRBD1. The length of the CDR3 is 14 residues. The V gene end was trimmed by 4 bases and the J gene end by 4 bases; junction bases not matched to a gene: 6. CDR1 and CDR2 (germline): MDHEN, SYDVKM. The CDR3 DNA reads TGTGCCAGCAGTTCCGTGACAGGGAGCTATGGCTACACCTTC. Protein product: CASSSVTGSYGYTF.

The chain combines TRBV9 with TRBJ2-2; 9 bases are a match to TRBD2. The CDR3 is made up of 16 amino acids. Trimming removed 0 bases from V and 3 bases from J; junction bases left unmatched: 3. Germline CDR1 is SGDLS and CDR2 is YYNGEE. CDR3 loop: CASSVDAGGHTGELFF. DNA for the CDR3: TGTGCCAGCAGCGTAGATGCGGGAGGGCACACCGGGGAGCTGTTTTTT.

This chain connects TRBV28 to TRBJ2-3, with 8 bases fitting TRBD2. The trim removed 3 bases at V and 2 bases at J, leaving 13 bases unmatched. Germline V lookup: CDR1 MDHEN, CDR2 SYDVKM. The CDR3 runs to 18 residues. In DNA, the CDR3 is TGTGCCAGCAGTTTTGCCCCGGGAGCGGGGGCCTCCACAGATACGCAGTATTTT. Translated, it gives CASSFAPGAGASTDTQYF.

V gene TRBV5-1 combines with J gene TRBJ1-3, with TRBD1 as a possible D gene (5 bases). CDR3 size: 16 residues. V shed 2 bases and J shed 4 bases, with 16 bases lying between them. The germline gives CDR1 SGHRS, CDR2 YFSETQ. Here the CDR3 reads CASSFGPSGVGNTIYF. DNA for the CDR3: TGCGCCAGCAGCTTCGGCCCCTCGGGGGTCGGAAACACCATATATTTT.

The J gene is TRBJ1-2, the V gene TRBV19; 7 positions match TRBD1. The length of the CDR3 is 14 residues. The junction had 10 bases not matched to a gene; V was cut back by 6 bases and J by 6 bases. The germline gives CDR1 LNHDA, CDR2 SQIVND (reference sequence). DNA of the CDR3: TGTGCCAGTAGCAACGCAGGGGGGTGGAATGGCTACACCTTC. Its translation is CASSNAGGWNGYTF.

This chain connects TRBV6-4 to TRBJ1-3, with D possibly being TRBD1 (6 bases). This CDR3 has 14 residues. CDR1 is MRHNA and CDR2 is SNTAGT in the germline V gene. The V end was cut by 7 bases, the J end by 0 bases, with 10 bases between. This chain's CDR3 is CASNTGSSGNTIYF. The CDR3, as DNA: TGTGCCAGCAACACAGGGAGCTCTGGAAACACCATATATTTT.

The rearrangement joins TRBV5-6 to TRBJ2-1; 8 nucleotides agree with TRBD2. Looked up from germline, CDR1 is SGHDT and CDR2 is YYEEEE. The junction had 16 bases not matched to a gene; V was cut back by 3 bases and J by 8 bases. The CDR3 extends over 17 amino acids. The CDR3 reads CASSSLGTRSAVDEQFF. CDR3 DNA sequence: TGTGCCAGCAGCTCCCTAGGGACTAGATCGGCGGTCGATGAGCAGTTCTTC. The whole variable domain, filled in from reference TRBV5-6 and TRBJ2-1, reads DAGVTQSPTHLIKTRGQQVTLRCSPKSGHDTVSWYQQALGQGPQFIFQYYEEEERQRGNFPDRFSGHQFPNYSSELNVNALLLGDSALYLCASSSLGTRSAVDEQFFGPGTRLTVL.

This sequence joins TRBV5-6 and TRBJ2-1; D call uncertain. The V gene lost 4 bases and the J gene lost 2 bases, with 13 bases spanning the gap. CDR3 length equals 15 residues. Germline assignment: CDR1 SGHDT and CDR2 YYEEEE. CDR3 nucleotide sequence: TGTGCCAGCAGCAGTCAGGCCTGGGCCTACAATGAGCAGTTCTTC. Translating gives CASSSQAWAYNEQFF. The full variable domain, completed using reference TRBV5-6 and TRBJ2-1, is DAGVTQSPTHLIKTRGQQVTLRCSPKSGHDTVSWYQQALGQGPQFIFQYYEEEERQRGNFPDRFSGHQFPNYSSELNVNALLLGDSALYLCASSSQAWAYNEQFFGPGTRLTVL.

This chain's CDR3 is CASSLDRTGEVAFF. In DNA, the CDR3 is TGTGCCAGCAGTTTGGACAGAACCGGAGAAGTGGCTTTCTTT. This chain connects TRBV7-2 to TRBJ1-1, with a weak D call TRBD1 (6 bases). Trimming stripped 6 bases from V and 11 bases from J, with 22 bases between. Germline CDR1 and CDR2: SGHTA and FQGNSA. This CDR3 has 14 residues.

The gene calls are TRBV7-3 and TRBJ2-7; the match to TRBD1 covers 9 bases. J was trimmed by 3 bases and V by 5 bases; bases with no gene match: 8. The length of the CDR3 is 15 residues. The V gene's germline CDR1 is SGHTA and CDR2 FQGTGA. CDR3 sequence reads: CASSVHGQGRYEQYF. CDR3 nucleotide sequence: TGTGCCAGCAGCGTACACGGACAGGGGCGCTACGAGCAGTACTTC.

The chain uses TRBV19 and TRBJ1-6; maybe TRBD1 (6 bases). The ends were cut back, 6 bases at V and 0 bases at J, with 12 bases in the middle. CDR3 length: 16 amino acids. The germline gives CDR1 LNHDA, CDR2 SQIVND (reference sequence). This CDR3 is CASRQGRSSYNSPLHF. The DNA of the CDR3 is TGTGCCAGTAGGCAGGGGCGGAGCTCCTATAATTCACCCCTCCACTTT.

CDR3 amino acids: CASSQDGRVEETQYF. The CDR3 DNA is TGTGCCAGCTCCCAGGACGGGCGGGTAGAAGAGACCCAGTACTTC. The chain recombines TRBV18 with TRBJ2-5; tentative D call: TRBD2 (5 bases). CDR1 and CDR2 from the germline V gene are KGHSH and LQKENI. Trimming removed 6 bases at V and 3 bases at J, with 17 bases between. This CDR3 is 15 amino acids long.

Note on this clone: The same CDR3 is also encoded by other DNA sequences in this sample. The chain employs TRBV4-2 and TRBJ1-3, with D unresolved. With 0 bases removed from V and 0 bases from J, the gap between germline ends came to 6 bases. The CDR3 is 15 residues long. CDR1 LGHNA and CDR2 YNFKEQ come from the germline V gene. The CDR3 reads CASSQDRYSGNTIYF. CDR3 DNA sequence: TGTGCCAGCAGCCAAGATCGGTACTCTGGAAACACCATATATTTT.

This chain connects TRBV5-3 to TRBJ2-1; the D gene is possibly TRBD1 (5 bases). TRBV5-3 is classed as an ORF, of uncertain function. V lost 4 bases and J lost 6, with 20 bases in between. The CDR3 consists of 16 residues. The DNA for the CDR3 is TGTGCCAGAAGCCTGCCGATAGGGGCCCAACCCAATGAGCAGTTCTTC. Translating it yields CARSLPIGAQPNEQFF.